Presented here are 20 T cell receptor beta chains from one specimen sequenced in a study of blood T cell repertoires in COVID-19. TCRdb's copy holds only in-frame clones and misses some; the assay was immunoSEQ multiplex PCR. The sample has roughly 140,000 clones; approximately 73% are singletons. Sequences were obtained from peripheral blood. The receptors here all came from an elderly woman with acute or convalescent COVID-19.

The chain links TRBV4-3 to TRBJ2-7; 11 bases align to TRBD1. Germline V lookup: CDR1 LGHNA, CDR2 YSLEER. The CDR3 contains 16 residues. With V trimmed by 4 bases and J by 3 bases, 8 bases remained unmatched. The CDR3 reads CASSRGPGTGGYEQYF. The CDR3 DNA sequence: TGCGCCAGCAGCCGGGGCCCCGGGACAGGGGGCTACGAGCAGTACTTC.

The chain employs TRBV6-6 and TRBJ2-1, with 8 bases matching TRBD2. The CDR3 contains 18 residues. CDR1 is MNHNY, CDR2 SVGAGI, per germline (reference sequence). V was clipped by 5 bases and J by 2 bases; unmatched bases: 14. The CDR3 sequence is CASSQQPWVAGTYNEQFF. Written as DNA, the CDR3 is TGTGCCAGCAGTCAGCAGCCGTGGGTAGCGGGGACCTACAATGAGCAGTTCTTC.

At least ten counts were recorded for this clone. The V call is TRBV5-1, the J call TRBJ2-3, with 7 nucleotides matching TRBD1. This CDR3 region has 14 residues. The trim removed 4 bases at V and 2 bases at J, leaving 4 bases unmatched. The V gene's germline CDR1 is SGHRS and CDR2 YFSETQ. CDR3 coding DNA: TGCGCCAGCAGCCCGGGACAGCACACAGATACGCAGTATTTT. It encodes CASSPGQHTDTQYF.

This chain connects TRBV4-1 to TRBJ1-1, with 10 positions matching TRBD1. CDR3 size: 16 residues. After removal of 4 bases from V and 0 bases from J, the junction contained 5 bases not matched to a gene. CDR1 and CDR2 from the germline V gene are MGHRA and YSYEKL. CDR3 DNA: TGCGCCAGCAGCCCAGGACAGGGGGAAATGAACACTGAAGCTTTCTTT. As protein: CASSPGQGEMNTEAFF.

This chain connects TRBV4-1 to TRBJ1-4; 9 bases agree with TRBD1. The germline CDR1 and CDR2 sequences are MGHRA and YSYEKL. The CDR3 is 18 residues long. The V segment lost 0 bases and the J segment 4 bases; nucleotides outside the gene matches: 9. The CDR3 loop is CASSQDLGHRGLNEKLFF. CDR3 coding DNA: TGCGCCAGCAGCCAAGATCTAGGGCACAGGGGGCTTAATGAAAAACTGTTTTTT.

The chain carries TRBV6-5 and TRBJ1-5; D ambiguous. Germline loops: CDR1 MNHEY, CDR2 SVGAGI. The length of the CDR3 is 13 residues. V lost 10 bases to trimming and J lost 7 bases, with 17 bases between them. CDR3: CATQRKDGQPQHF. For the CDR3, the DNA is TGTGCCACCCAGCGGAAGGACGGGCAGCCCCAGCATTTT.

V usage is TRBV6-5 and J usage is TRBJ1-2, with D hard to call. This CDR3 is built from 11 residues. The V gene lost 6 bases and the J gene lost 2 bases, with 4 bases spanning the gap. Germline CDR1 MNHEY, CDR2 SVGAGI. The CDR3 DNA sequence: TGTGCCAGCAGACAGAACTATGGCTACACCTTC. It codes for CASRQNYGYTF.

This clone was counted a single time. V gene TRBV5-6 combines with J gene TRBJ1-2, with TRBD1 matching over 7 bases. Trimming removed 4 bases from V and 7 bases from J; junction bases left unmatched: 7. Germline assignment: CDR1 SGHDT and CDR2 YYEEEE. The CDR3 length is 13 residues. The CDR3 nucleotides read TGTGCCAGCAGCAGGGGACAGCCTCTTGGCTACACCTTC. Its translation is CASSRGQPLGYTF.

V and J are TRBV6-6 and TRBJ1-1; possible D gene TRBD1, 6 bases. Trimming took 6 bases from V and 4 from J, leaving 18 bases between them. CDR3 size: 15 residues. Germline loops: CDR1 MNHNY, CDR2 SVGAGI (reference sequence). The CDR3 region has the DNA TGTGCCAGCAGCCCCGTACCGGAAGGGGGCACTGAAGCTTTCTTT. Its protein product is CASSPVPEGGTEAFF.

The chain recombines TRBV7-9 with TRBJ2-1; 12 bases align to TRBD2. From germline, CDR1 is SEHNR and CDR2 FQNEAQ (reference sequence). The CDR3 contains 16 residues. With 5 bases clipped from V and 8 bases from J, the junction kept 10 bases outside the gene matches. The CDR3, as DNA: TGTGCCAGCAGCCCGAAGCTAGCGGGGGGGCCCGATGAGCAGTTCTTC. It translates to CASSPKLAGGPDEQFF.

The rearrangement joins TRBV5-1 to TRBJ2-2, with 7 bases lining up with TRBD2. Germline CDR1 and CDR2: SGHRS and YFSETQ. After removal of 4 bases from V and 1 base from J, the junction contained 4 bases not matched to a gene. The CDR3 runs to 15 residues. CDR3 sequence reads: CASSPGLGNTGELFF. CDR3 coding DNA: TGCGCCAGCAGCCCAGGACTAGGGAACACCGGGGAGCTGTTTTTT.

This clone was observed a few times. The chain combines TRBV30 with TRBJ2-6, with D possibly matching TRBD2 (5 bases). The germline V gene has CDR1 GTSNPN and CDR2 SVGIG (reference sequence). The CDR3 extends over 14 amino acids. V was cut by 5 bases and J by 0 bases, with 8 bases left in between. The CDR3, as DNA: TGTGCCTGGGATCGGGGCTCTGGGGCCAACGTCCTGACTTTC. Translated, it gives CAWDRGSGANVLTF.

The rearrangement joins TRBV30 to TRBJ1-4; a weak D match, TRBD1 (6 bases). Germline loops: CDR1 GTSNPN, CDR2 SVGIG (reference sequence). V was cut by 3 bases and J by 6 bases, with 17 bases left in between. CDR3 length equals 15 residues. The CDR3 region has the DNA TGTGCCTGGAGCCAGGGACGGGGGGCCGATGAAAAACTGTTTTTT. Its translation: CAWSQGRGADEKLFF.

This clone has only one observation. CDR3 residues: CAITDKRTDNSPLHF. The CDR3 DNA reads TGTGCCATCACCGATAAAAGGACAGATAATTCACCCCTCCACTTT. The gene calls are TRBV10-3 and TRBJ1-6, with D possibly TRBD1 on 6 matching bases. The CDR3 sequence is 15 residues long. Germline V gene sequence: CDR1 ENHRY, CDR2 SYGVKD. Trimming cost V 7 bases and J 5 bases, with 15 bases left between them.

The chain joins TRBV7-2 to TRBJ1-1; a weak D match, TRBD1 (6 bases). Germline loops: CDR1 SGHTA, CDR2 FQGNSA. Trimming cost V 5 bases and J 5 bases, with 21 bases left between them. This CDR3 comprises 16 residues. Written as DNA, the CDR3 is TGTGCCAGCAGCCCCAGCCGACAGGCCGGGAGGACTGAAGCTTTCTTT. Translated, it gives CASSPSRQAGRTEAFF.

The table lists this clone with a count of one. The rearrangement joins TRBV7-9 to TRBJ2-7; D unresolved. The V gene lost 0 bases and the J gene lost 1 base, with 4 bases spanning the gap. CDR3 size: 13 residues. Germline CDR1 SEHNR, CDR2 FQNEAQ (reference sequence). CDR3 nucleotide sequence: TGTGCCAGCAGCTTAGCTCGGTCCTACGAGCAGTACTTC. Protein product: CASSLARSYEQYF. The whole variable domain, filled in from reference TRBV7-9 and TRBJ2-7, reads DTGVSQNPRHKITKRGQNVTFRCDPISEHNRLYWYRQTLGQGPEFLTYFQNEAQLEKSRLLSDRFSAERPKGSFSTLEIQRTEQGDSAMYLCASSLARSYEQYFGPGTRLTVT.

In the case of this clone: At the DNA level, this CDR3 is encoded by other sequences in the same sample as well. V and J are TRBV3-1 (or the pseudogene TRBV3-2) and TRBJ2-1, with no clear D. Germline V gives CDR1 LGHDT, CDR2 YNNKEL (reference sequence). The V end was cut by 3 bases, the J end by 4 bases, with 4 bases between. CDR3 length: 12 residues. CDR3 amino acids: CASSHQYNEQFF. CDR3 bases: TGTGCCAGCAGCCACCAATACAATGAGCAGTTCTTC.

This chain joins TRBV5-8 and TRBJ1-5; D is unresolved. With 2 bases removed from V and 5 bases from J, the gap between germline ends came to 8 bases. This CDR3 spans 13 amino acids. Germline CDR1 SGHTS, CDR2 YDEGEE. The CDR3 nucleotides read TGTGCCAGCAGCTTCCAGGACTATCAGCCCCAGCATTTT. This gives the protein CASSFQDYQPQHF.

The rearrangement links TRBV7-3 to TRBJ1-1, with a tentative D call TRBD1 (6 bases). V shed 3 bases and J shed 11 bases, with 16 bases lying between them. Germline loops: CDR1 SGHTA, CDR2 FQGTGA. The CDR3 is 13 residues long. CDR3 in amino acids: CASSFRHEGEAFF. The CDR3 DNA is TGTGCCAGCAGCTTCCGTCACGAGGGGGAGGCTTTCTTT.

V is TRBV27 and J is TRBJ1-5; D gene unclear. The V and J ends lost 5 bases and 2 bases respectively, with 16 bases between them. The germline CDR1 and CDR2 sequences are MNHEY and SMNVEV (reference sequence). The CDR3 totals 16 residues. The CDR3 DNA reads as TGTGCCAGCAGTCCCCTTGCACAGCCGGGCAATCAGCCCCAGCATTTT. Translation gives CASSPLAQPGNQPQHF.